A selection of T cell receptor beta chains follows, all from one sample in a study of radiotherapy plus CTLA-4 blockade in lung cancer. TCRdb keeps only in-frame clones here, not all; method: immunoSEQ multiplex PCR. The table shows roughly 59,000 clones, with 72% occurring only once. The sequencing here drew on peripheral blood, taken from a patient treated with radiotherapy plus ipilimumab. These receptors were taken from a human donor with non-small cell lung cancer whose response to radiotherapy plus ipilimumab could not be evaluated. Both conserved end residues are part of each CDR3. A D gene is named only where the DNA matches it firmly. Only part of the rows carry a size: once, few, many, or a class if the clone is expanded.

TRBJ2-7	.	.	TRBV12-5	16	CASGLVLFPANYEQYF	TGTGCTAGTGGTTTGGTACTGTTTCCAGCGAACTACGAGCAGTACTTC
TRBJ1-1	.	TRBD1	TRBV11-3	17	CASSLDLVDRGYTEAFF	TGTGCCAGCAGCTTAGATCTTGTAGACAGGGGGTACACTGAAGCTTTCTTT
TRBJ2-5	.	.	TRBV15	15	CATSRDVGDGETQYF	TGTGCCACCAGCAGAGATGTCGGGGATGGGGAGACCCAGTACTTC
TRBJ2-5	.	TRBD2	TRBV25-1	15	CASSEYGGRQETQYF	TGTGCCAGCAGTGAATATGGCGGGAGGCAAGAGACCCAGTACTTC
TRBJ2-7	.	TRBD1	TRBV5-4	12	CASSTGAYEQYF	TGTGCCAGCAGCACAGGGGCCTACGAGCAGTACTTC
TRBJ2-2	many	.	TRBV18	17	CASSPPPVTGNTGELFF	TGTGCCAGCTCACCACCCCCCGTAACAGGGAACACCGGGGAGCTGTTTTTT
TRBJ1-3	.	.	TRBV30	15	CAWGEWRLSGNTIYF	TGTGCCTGGGGGGAGTGGAGGCTCTCTGGAAACACCATATATTTT
TRBJ1-1	few	.	TRBV2	14	CASSEREWFTEAFF	TGTGCCAGCAGTGAAAGGGAGTGGTTTACTGAAGCTTTCTTT
TRBJ1-1	.	.	TRBV6-5	15	CASSYMSGFGTEAFF	TGTGCCAGCAGTTACATGTCCGGGTTCGGCACTGAAGCTTTCTTT
TRBJ1-5	.	.	TRBV19	17	CASSIGPRDIRNQPQHF	TGTGCCAGTAGTATAGGGCCCCGGGACATACGCAATCAGCCCCAGCATTTT
TRBJ1-4	.	.	TRBV10-1	14	CASSESGAVEKLFF	TGCGCCAGCAGTGAGTCCGGAGCGGTTGAAAAACTGTTTTTT
TRBJ1-2	.	.	TRBV30	12	CAWSGSGMGYTF	TGTGCCTGGAGTGGGTCGGGGATGGGCTACACCTTC
TRBJ2-1	.	TRBD1	TRBV5-1	16	CASSYLPGGTYNEQFF	TGCGCCAGCAGCTACCTTCCAGGGGGCACCTACAATGAGCAGTTCTTC
TRBJ1-1	.	.	TRBV19	14	CASSSRPGRAEAFF	TGTGCCAGTAGTTCCCGGCCAGGAAGAGCTGAAGCTTTCTTT
TRBJ2-7	.	.	TRBV27	14	CASRVTGSSYEQYF	TGTGCCAGCAGAGTGACCGGGAGCTCCTACGAGCAGTACTTC
TRBJ2-5	.	TRBD1	TRBV5-1	15	CASSFQGVREETQYF	TGCGCCAGCAGCTTCCAGGGGGTCAGGGAAGAGACCCAGTACTTC
TRBJ1-2	few	.	TRBV4-3	14	CASSPQTGNYGYTF	TGCGCCAGCAGCCCCCAAACAGGGAACTATGGCTACACCTTC
TRBJ2-3	.	TRBD2	TRBV27	17	CASSLRGLAGGADTQYF	TGTGCCAGCAGTTTGCGGGGACTAGCGGGAGGAGCTGATACGCAGTATTTT
TRBJ2-1	few	.	TRBV13	16	CASSLGKGHLYNEQFF	TGTGCCAGCAGCTTAGGGAAGGGACACCTTTACAATGAGCAGTTCTTC
TRBJ1-1	.	.	TRBV6-1	11	CASGANTEAFF	TGTGCCAGCGGAGCAAACACTGAAGCTTTCTTT
TRBJ1-1	.	.	TRBV5-6	14	CASSLSRGNTEAFF	TGTGCCAGCAGCTTGAGCAGGGGGAACACTGAAGCTTTCTTT
TRBJ1-5	.	.	TRBV30	13	CAWSVQGNQPQHF	TGTGCCTGGAGTGTGCAGGGGAATCAGCCCCAGCATTTT
TRBJ2-2	.	TRBD2	TRBV25-1	16	CASSGAGLAVTGELFF	TGTGCCAGCAGTGGGGCAGGACTAGCGGTCACCGGGGAGCTGTTTTTT
TRBJ1-1	.	.	TRBV25-1	13	CASSEYSDTEAFF	TGTGCCAGCAGTGAATATTCGGACACTGAAGCTTTCTTT
TRBJ1-2	few	.	TRBV4-2	17	CASSQDIVLGRKGGYTF	TGTGCCAGCAGCCAAGATATCGTCTTGGGCAGGAAGGGGGGCTACACCTTC
TRBJ2-2	few	.	TRBV19	14	CASGLTVNTGELFF	TGTGCCAGTGGGCTCACAGTTAACACCGGGGAGCTGTTTTTT
TRBJ2-7	.	TRBD2	TRBV13	14	CASRTGLEPYEQYF	TGTGCCAGCAGAACGGGACTAGAACCCTACGAGCAGTACTTC
TRBJ2-2	few	.	TRBV9	17	CASSVVDYLSNTGELFF	TGTGCCAGCAGCGTAGTGGACTACCTATCGAACACCGGGGAGCTGTTTTTT
TRBJ2-1	.	TRBD1	TRBV7-9	16	CASSHNQQGASNEQFF	TGTGCCAGCAGCCACAACCAACAGGGGGCTTCAAATGAGCAGTTCTTC
TRBJ1-1	.	.	TRBV5-1	12	CASSTENTEAFF	TGCGCCAGCAGTACAGAGAACACTGAAGCTTTCTTT
TRBJ1-2	.	.	TRBV5-1	14	CASSLEGGGAGYTF	TGCGCCAGCAGCTTGGAAGGCGGGGGCGCGGGCTACACCTTC
TRBJ1-1	.	.	TRBV30	14	CAPPGRGVDTEAFF	TGTGCCCCCCCTGGGAGGGGGGTGGACACTGAAGCTTTCTTT
TRBJ2-1	.	.	TRBV6-5	13	CASSYSGVNEQFF	TGTGCCAGCAGTTACTCAGGGGTGAATGAGCAGTTCTTC
TRBJ2-5	few	.	TRBV7-6	14	CASSLIGDQETQYF	TGTGCCAGCAGCCTAATAGGGGACCAAGAGACCCAGTACTTC
TRBJ1-2	.	.	TRBV18	18	CASSPLPLPGRGFYGYTF	TGTGCCAGCTCACCCCTCCCACTGCCGGGAAGGGGGTTCTATGGCTACACCTTC
TRBJ2-7	few	TRBD1	TRBV5-1	15	CASSKTGTGGIEQYF	TGCGCCAGCAGCAAAACCGGGACAGGGGGAATCGAGCAGTACTTC
TRBJ1-5	.	.	TRBV19	18	CASSIQTGYSYSNQPQHF	TGTGCCAGTAGTATTCAGACAGGCTACTCTTATAGCAATCAGCCCCAGCATTTT
TRBJ2-7	.	.	TRBV27	17	CASSLFGEERGTYEQYF	TGTGCCAGCAGTTTATTTGGTGAGGAACGGGGGACCTACGAGCAGTACTTC
TRBJ2-3	.	TRBD2	TRBV5-1	15	CASSSRGGPTDTQYF	TGCGCCAGCAGCTCCCGGGGGGGCCCCACAGATACGCAGTATTTT
TRBJ1-2	few	.	TRBV5-1	15	CASTEAEFLFYGYTF	TGCGCCAGCACCGAGGCAGAGTTCTTATTCTATGGCTACACCTTC
TRBJ2-1	.	TRBD2	TRBV7-2	16	CASSPFGSGGHNEQFF	TGTGCCAGCAGCCCATTCGGGAGCGGGGGGCACAATGAGCAGTTCTTC
TRBJ2-1	.	TRBD2	TRBV2	15	CASSGLAGVHNEQFF	TGTGCCAGCAGTGGACTAGCGGGAGTCCACAATGAGCAGTTCTTC
TRBJ1-2	.	TRBD1	TRBV5-6	15	CASSPKGQTVYGYTF	TGTGCCAGCAGCCCCAAGGGACAGACCGTCTATGGCTACACCTTC
TRBJ1-1	.	.	TRBV5-8	16	CASSQEGGGPNTEAFF	TGCGCCAGCAGCCAAGAGGGGGGGGGCCCGAACACTGAAGCTTTCTTT
TRBJ1-4	few	.	TRBV7-3	13	CASSLMAGEKLFF	TGTGCCAGCAGCTTAATGGCAGGGGAAAAACTGTTTTTT
TRBJ2-7	.	.	TRBV27	14	CASSLGGGHYEQYF	TGTGCCAGCAGTTTAGGGGGAGGACACTACGAGCAGTACTTC
TRBJ2-3	.	.	TRBV7-2	16	CASSLVAGTVTDTQYF	TGTGCCAGCAGCTTAGTAGCGGGGACAGTTACAGATACGCAGTATTTT
TRBJ2-7	.	.	TRBV2	10	CASRTDEQYF	TGTGCCAGCAGGACTGACGAGCAGTACTTC
TRBJ2-1	.	.	TRBV5-6	12	CASSLSSVGQFF	TGTGCCAGCAGCTTATCTAGCGTTGGGCAGTTCTTC
TRBJ2-7	.	.	TRBV12-5	14	CASGSRDTTYEQYF	TGTGCTAGTGGTTCGAGGGACACCACCTACGAGCAGTACTTC
TRBJ2-3	.	TRBD2	TRBV10-3	14	CAISPGLAPYSQYF	TGTGCCATCAGTCCTGGACTAGCCCCGTATTCTCAGTATTTT
TRBJ2-5	.	.	TRBV2	14	CASTSIDRKETQYF	TGTGCCAGCACCTCCATCGACAGGAAAGAGACCCAGTACTTC
TRBJ2-7	few	TRBD1	TRBV28	15	CASSAPQGLGYEQYF	TGTGCCAGCAGTGCCCCACAGGGGCTTGGGTACGAGCAGTACTTC
TRBJ2-7	.	TRBD1	TRBV5-1	15	CASSLTTGTSYEQYF	TGCGCCAGCAGCTTGACGACAGGGACCTCCTACGAGCAGTACTTC
TRBJ2-1	.	TRBD1	TRBV5-1	17	CASNPPVWDRSYNEQFF	TGCGCCAGCAACCCACCGGTCTGGGACAGGAGTTACAATGAGCAGTTCTTC
TRBJ2-2	.	.	TRBV11-2	13	CASSPLSLMELFF	TGTGCCAGCAGCCCTCTCTCCCTTATGGAGCTGTTTTTT
TRBJ2-1	.	TRBD1	TRBV5-1	15	CASSGSGTGRNEQFF	TGCGCCAGCAGCGGATCCGGGACAGGGCGGAATGAGCAGTTCTTC
TRBJ2-5	.	.	TRBV6-1	12	CASREYQETQYF	TGTGCCAGTAGAGAGTACCAAGAGACCCAGTACTTC